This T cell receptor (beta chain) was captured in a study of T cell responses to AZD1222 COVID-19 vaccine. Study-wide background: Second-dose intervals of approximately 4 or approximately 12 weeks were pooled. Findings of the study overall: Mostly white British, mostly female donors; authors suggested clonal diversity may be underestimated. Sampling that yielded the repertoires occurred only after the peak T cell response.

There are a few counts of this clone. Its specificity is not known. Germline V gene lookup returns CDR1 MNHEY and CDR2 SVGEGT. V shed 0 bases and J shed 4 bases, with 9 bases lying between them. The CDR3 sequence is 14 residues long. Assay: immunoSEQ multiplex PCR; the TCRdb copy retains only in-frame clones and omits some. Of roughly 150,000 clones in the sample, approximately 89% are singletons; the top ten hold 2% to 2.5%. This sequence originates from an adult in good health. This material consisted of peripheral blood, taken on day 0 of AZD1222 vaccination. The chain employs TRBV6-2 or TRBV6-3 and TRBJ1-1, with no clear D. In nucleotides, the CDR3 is TGTGCCAGCAGTTACTCGATCGGAACCACTGAAGCTTTCTTT. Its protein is CASSYSIGTTEAFF.